This record covers a single T cell receptor (beta chain). Its target is not known. This entry is derived from a study of cytomegalovirus exposure and HLA in healthy donors. Overall study results and limits: Whilst most TCR sequences proved rare, a subset of public TCRs occurred across many donors. Confirmation was obtained in vitro that a few CMV-associated chains are specific for CMV antigens. Reports indicated that the classifier achieved high specificity and sensitivity in diagnosing cytomegalovirus status.

Trimming took 10 bases from V and 2 from J; bases not matched to a gene: 2. CDR1 is SGHDT, CDR2 YYEEEE, per germline. The CDR3 extends over 12 amino acids. Sequenced by immunoSEQ multiplex PCR; TCRdb stores in-frame clones only, minus some. The sample lists tens of thousands of clones, 84% occurring once. The sequencing input was PBMCs. The TCR was taken from a woman aged 18-35 years in good health and CMV-seropositive. V gene TRBV5-6 combines with J gene TRBJ2-3; TRBD2 aligns across 9 bases. CDR3 nucleotides: TGTGCCGCGGGGGGGCACACAGATACGCAGTATTTT. Translating gives CAAGGHTDTQYF. The entire variable domain, with the rest obtained from reference TRBV5-6 and TRBJ2-3, is as follows: DAGVTQSPTHLIKTRGQQVTLRCSPKSGHDTVSWYQQALGQGPQFIFQYYEEEERQRGNFPDRFSGHQFPNYSSELNVNALLLGDSALYLCAAGGHTDTQYFGPGTRLTVL.